A single sample gave rise to the 15 T cell receptor beta chains below, sequenced in a study of shared T cell receptors in the human thymus. Using immunoSEQ multiplex PCR, the repertoire was profiled, and TCRdb retains in-frame clones only, with some absent. This sample has about 660,000 clones; roughly 90% occur once, and the top ten carry approximately 0.011%. These data were also filed under a second study, of human thymus T cells.

The sample consisted of thymocytes. These receptors came from a boy under two years old with a congenital heart defect.

The CDR3 loop reads CASSSDRGLCQPQHF. The DNA of the CDR3 is TGTGCCAGCAGTTCCGACAGGGGGCTGTGCCAGCCCCAGCATTTT. This sequence joins TRBV5-7 and TRBJ1-5, with 10 bases matching TRBD1. TRBV5-7 is treated as an ORF (open reading frame) with a function not yet certain. The V segment lost 5 bases and the J segment 7 bases; nucleotides outside the gene matches: 9. The CDR3 sequence is 15 residues long.

The V gene is TRBV7-2, the J gene TRBJ2-1, with a weak D call TRBD1 (6 bases). Per the germline V gene, CDR1 is SGHTA and CDR2 is FQGNSA. The CDR3 is 17 amino acids. The V and J ends lost 6 bases and 3 bases respectively, with 21 bases between them. This CDR3 reads CASSSASQGTHYNEQFF. The CDR3 DNA reads as TGTGCCAGCAGTTCCGCTTCCCAGGGGACCCACTACAATGAGCAGTTCTTC.

In its sample, this clone was seen once. The chain joins TRBV7-2 to TRBJ2-1, with 7 bases matching TRBD2. The CDR3 runs to 13 residues. Germline CDR1 is SGHTA and CDR2 is FQGNSA. J gave up 7 bases and V 4 bases, and 4 bases lay outside the gene matches. The CDR3 coding sequence is TGTGCCAGCAGCTCGGAGGGAGGGAATGAGCAGTTCTTC. Translation gives CASSSEGGNEQFF.

This chain connects TRBV27 to TRBJ2-4; TRBD1 is a possible D gene (10 bases). The CDR3 sequence is 18 residues long. Trimming removed 6 bases from V and 1 base from J, with 22 bases in between. The V gene's germline CDR1 is MNHEY and CDR2 SMNVEV (reference sequence). This CDR3 reads CASRPGQGTSSAKNIQYF. For the CDR3, the DNA is TGTGCCAGCAGGCCGGGACAGGGGACTAGCAGCGCCAAAAACATTCAGTACTTC.

V gene TRBV20-1 combines with J gene TRBJ2-7; 7 bases agree with TRBD2. In germline, CDR1 is DFQATT, CDR2 SNEGSKA (reference sequence). The CDR3 consists of 11 residues. The CDR3 DNA follows: TGCAGACGGAGACTAGCTCGCGAGCAGTACTTC. This sequence encodes CRRRLAREQYF.

The chain is built from TRBV5-6 and TRBJ2-7; D may be TRBD2 (7 bases). Germline lookup yields CDR1 SGHDT and CDR2 YYEEEE. Trimming removed 0 bases from V and 0 bases from J, with 13 bases in between. This CDR3 contains 16 residues. The chain's CDR3 is CASSLVRGASSYEQYF. The CDR3 nucleotides are TGTGCCAGCAGCTTGGTTCGGGGGGCGAGCTCCTACGAGCAGTACTTC. The complete variable domain, with remaining parts taken from reference TRBV5-6 and TRBJ2-7, reads DAGVTQSPTHLIKTRGQQVTLRCSPKSGHDTVSWYQQALGQGPQFIFQYYEEEERQRGNFPDRFSGHQFPNYSSELNVNALLLGDSALYLCASSLVRGASSYEQYFGPGTRLTVT.

The CDR3, as DNA: TGTGCCAGCAGCTTAAGCTGCAAAAACATTCAGTACTTC. Protein: CASSLSCKNIQYF. The chain is built from TRBV11-2 and TRBJ2-4; D not resolved. From germline, CDR1 is SGHAT and CDR2 FQNNGV. The CDR3 loop spans 13 amino acids. V was shortened by 2 bases and J by 3 bases, with 5 bases between the two germline ends.

This sequence joins TRBV21-1 and TRBJ2-4; TRBD1, as called in the table, went unchecked against the DNA. TRBV21-1 is a pseudogene locus. The CDR3 runs to 17 residues. The CDR3 here is CASSKSPGNFDKNIQYF. CDR3 sequence (DNA): TGTGCCAGCAGCAAATCCCCAGGCAATTTTGACAAAAACATTCAGTACTTC.

This chain connects TRBV6-1 to TRBJ2-1; 7 bases are a match to TRBD1. Trimming cost V 4 bases and J 5 bases; bases outside gene matches: 8. The germline V gene has CDR1 MNHNS and CDR2 SASEGT. The CDR3 has 15 residues. CDR3 bases: TGTGCCAGCAGTGCGAAACTCGGGACAGACAATGAGCAGTTCTTC. This encodes CASSAKLGTDNEQFF.

This rearrangement joins TRBV4-2 to TRBJ2-2, with D perhaps matching TRBD1 (6 bases). Germline CDR1 reads LGHNA; CDR2 reads YNFKEQ. Trimming shortened V by 10 bases and J by 0 bases, and 18 bases separated the two germline ends. CDR3 size: 16 residues. CDR3 DNA: TGTGCCACCCGTTTGGACAGACCCGCGAACACCGGGGAGCTGTTTTTT. It is translated as CATRLDRPANTGELFF.

This chain connects TRBV5-6 to TRBJ2-3, with TRBD2 matching 8 bases. The ends lost 5 bases at V and 3 bases at J; junction bases unmatched: 11. The CDR3 spans 16 residues. Germline lookup yields CDR1 SGHDT and CDR2 YYEEEE. The DNA for the CDR3 is TGTGCCAGCAGTTTACCTCGGGGGGGCTCTACAGATACGCAGTATTTT. Its protein product is CASSLPRGGSTDTQYF.

The chain has TRBV4-1 and TRBJ2-7, with 11 bases that match TRBD2. This CDR3 is built from 17 residues. Germline CDR1 MGHRA, CDR2 YSYEKL. Trimming removed 1 base from V and 4 bases from J; junction bases left unmatched: 9. CDR3 amino acids: CASSQASGGNISYEQYF. In DNA form, the CDR3 reads TGCGCCAGCAGCCAAGCTAGCGGGGGGAACATATCTTACGAGCAGTACTTC.

The chain couples TRBV11-2 to TRBJ1-2; D remains ambiguous. Germline V CDR1 and CDR2: SGHAT, FQNNGV. V was shortened by 5 bases and J by 6 bases, with 13 bases between the two germline ends. The CDR3 has 13 residues. CDR3 DNA: TGTGCCAGCAGCCCCGGACTGATAGATGGCTACACCTTC. This encodes CASSPGLIDGYTF.

The chain joins TRBV19 to TRBJ1-2, with D possibly matching TRBD1 (5 bases). V was cut by 3 bases and J by 7 bases, with 12 bases left in between. Germline loops: CDR1 LNHDA, CDR2 SQIVND (reference sequence). CDR3 length equals 13 residues. The CDR3 reads CASSIGWGGGYTF. The CDR3 DNA is TGTGCCAGTAGTATTGGCTGGGGGGGTGGCTACACCTTC.

The V call is TRBV11-3, the J call TRBJ2-7, with 8 nucleotides matching TRBD2. The V gene end was trimmed by 5 bases and the J gene end by 6 bases; junction bases not matched to a gene: 21. Germline values: CDR1 SGHNT, CDR2 YENEEA. The CDR3 has 18 residues. The CDR3 coding sequence is TGTGCCAGCAGCCCCGGTGTTGGGACCGGGACTAGATTCTCCGAGCAGTACTTC. It yields the protein CASSPGVGTGTRFSEQYF.